This entry concerns a single TCR beta chain. This clonotype came up a few times. What antigen it recognizes has not been identified. The input lacks base qualities; no much larger clone sits a single base away. Libraries were made using multiplex PCR. Reads for this sample came from an Illumina HiSeq 4000. TCR beta libraries were built with iRepertoire HTBI primers and Arm-PCR amplification of CDR3 regions. Gel purification was performed on PCR products prior to sequencing. Per the source publication's procedure: A total of roughly 65 TRBV and 14 TRBJ segments were identified across samples and were used for gene usage analysis of CDR3 amino acid clonotypes. COPE and FqMerger were used to merge filtered high-quality paired reads into contigs. BLAST was used to align contigs to IMGT TRBV, TRBD and TRBJ reference genes, and CDR3 was defined according to IMGT. Any clonotype with a frequency above 0.1% was counted as a highly expanded clone. Shannon entropy was used to measure repertoire diversity, and the Gini coefficient was used to measure V-J evenness. A clonotype found in more than one individual was treated as public. Using fastp trimming at Q25 and MiXCR clonotype assembly, TCRdb reanalyzed the public sequencing data and kept in-frame beta chains. Entries are consolidated by CDR3 protein sequence, retaining the most common genes and DNA. These V and J calls derive from TCRdb rather than the authors' analysis. Across this sample there are around 460,000 distinct CDR3 sequences, with 20% to 25% seen only once. Of the sample, around 12% is held by the ten largest clones.

These data originate in a study of regulatory T cells in long-lasting Graves disease (dated by TCRdb to about 2021). About the investigation overall: To count as having persistent Graves' disease, a patient had to have received antithyroid drug treatment for over 5 years with TSH receptor autoantibodies remaining persistently positive. Patients with persistent Graves' disease were compared with patients with newly diagnosed Graves' disease using TCR sequencing and RNA sequencing of peripheral blood. The study took place in China and was registered as a clinical trial. A total of about 35 samples underwent TCR sequencing, from about 13 patients with persistent Graves' disease and about 20 patients with newly diagnosed Graves' disease. Antithyroid drugs had been taken for ten to twelve years on average by persistent Graves' disease patients in the clinical cohort. Overall results and qualifications from the work: Patients with persistent disease shared more public clonotypes (around 2,500) than newly diagnosed patients did (more than 900). Persistent disease showed preferential use of TRBV28, TRBJ1-2 and TRBJ2-5, whereas newly diagnosed disease favored TRBV20-1 and TRBJ2-1. Compared with newly diagnosed patients, persistent Graves' disease patients had lower TCR Shannon entropy and fewer highly expanded clones, which suggests clonal expansion. Sequencing and analysis were limited to the TCR beta chain. Peripheral blood alone was examined, since thyroid tissue, which constituted the primary lesion, could not be accessed. The authors acknowledged the small sample size as a limitation that may reduce accuracy.

Taken with the paper, the label for time point translates to: persistent/refractory GD, antithyroid drugs over 5 years with positive TRAb. RNA was extracted from PBMCs in TRIzol for both TCR sequencing and RNA sequencing. The diagnosis of Graves' disease followed American Thyroid Association guidelines. Recruitment of patients was carried out at an endocrinology department in Xi'an, China. Each patient gave around 9.2 milliliters of peripheral blood, collected in an EDTA anticoagulant tube. Ficoll Paque Plus density gradient separation was used to isolate PBMCs, and no additional T cell sorting was done. RNA quality was checked with an Agilent 2100 Bioanalyzer and agarose gel, and concentration with a NanoDrop 2000. Trimming takes 0 bases from V and 4 bases from J, and the germline ends sit 12 bases apart. The germline V gene encodes CDR1 SGHAT and CDR2 FQNNGV. CDR3 length: 15 amino acids, cysteine to phenylalanine. Only CDR3 DNA is held: 45 bases, read in frame from base 1.

This TCR was sampled from a female donor with Graves disease. The sequenced sample was peripheral blood mononuclear cells (PBMCs), obtained when the disease was refractory, from a patient treated with antithyroid drugs. In this chain, TRBV11-2 is recombined with TRBJ1-2; the D gene is perhaps TRBD1, from 5 matching bases. The CDR3 protein is CASSLEVDGGYGYTF. The nucleotides read TGTGCCAGCAGCTTAGAAGTCGACGGGGGCTATGGCTACACCTTC.